This T cell receptor (beta chain) was identified in a study of Tregs in tolerant kidney transplant recipients. Related graft donors supplied nonmyeloablative bone marrow transplants, and mixed chimerism was transient. Findings and limits, study-wide: Tolerant patients' donor-specific Tregs expanded beyond overall Tregs, suggesting antigen-driven growth. Few patients were studied, so findings need validation in larger groups.

Profiled with immunoSEQ multiplex PCR; TCRdb holds only in-frame clones, not every one. The data show around 64,000 clones, around 87% seen once. Trimming cost V 0 bases and J 2 bases; bases outside gene matches: 20. Germline CDR1 and CDR2: ENHRY and SYGVKD. The length of the CDR3 is 21 residues. With regard to this clone: What it recognizes is unknown.

This TCR was recovered from a human patient who received a combined kidney and bone marrow transplant. The graft donor may account for some of the T cells. This chain uses TRBV10-3 with TRBJ2-3, with 7 bases matching TRBD2. Source: CD4+ T cells from blood (PBMCs), taken 6 months after the transplant. CDR3 protein: CAISESRSTSSHRLPTDTQYF. In nucleotides, the CDR3 is TGTGCCATCAGTGAGTCGAGGTCGACTAGCTCCCATCGCCTTCCCACAGATACGCAGTATTTT.